This T cell receptor beta chain was sequenced for a study of T cells in Graves' hyperthyroidism and ophthalmopathy. The CDR3 spans 15 residues. The V and J ends lost 5 bases and 4 bases respectively, with 17 bases between them. Germline CDR1 reads MDHEN; CDR2 reads SYDVKM. This clonotype was seen at least ten times. RNA transcripts provided the source from which TCR beta CDR3 regions were amplified. Primed by the HTBI set, a first-round RT-PCR was run on the TCR CDR3. From the multiplex PCR reads, TCRdb called clonotypes with MiXCR, one entry per CDR3 protein. The sample includes about 420,000 distinct CDR3 sequences, approximately 14% of them seen just once.

The V and J genes are TRBV28 and TRBJ1-2; possible D gene TRBD1, 5 bases. Sequenced: blood. The sequence was obtained from a young woman with Graves' hyperthyroidism. The CDR3 reads CASSPIGAAFYGYTF. As DNA, the CDR3 is TGTGCCAGCAGTCCTATTGGGGCCGCCTTCTATGGCTACACCTTC.